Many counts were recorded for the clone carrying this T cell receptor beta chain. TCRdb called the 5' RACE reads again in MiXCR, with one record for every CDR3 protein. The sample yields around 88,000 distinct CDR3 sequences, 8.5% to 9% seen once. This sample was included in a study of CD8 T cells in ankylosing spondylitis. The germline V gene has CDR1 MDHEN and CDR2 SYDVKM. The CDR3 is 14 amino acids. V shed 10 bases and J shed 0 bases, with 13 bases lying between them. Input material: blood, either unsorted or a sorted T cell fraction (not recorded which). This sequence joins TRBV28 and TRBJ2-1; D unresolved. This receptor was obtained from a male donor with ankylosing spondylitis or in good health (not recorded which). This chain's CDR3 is CATDRISSYNEQFF. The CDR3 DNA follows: TGTGCCACCGACCGGATCAGCTCCTACAATGAGCAGTTCTTC.